This TCR beta chain was captured in a study of shared clonotypes between healthy human individuals. Study results and limitations: Generally, naive subsets came out with larger estimated richness than memory subsets.

About this clone itself: What it binds is not known.

For every subset, genomic DNA was evenly distributed across several immunoSEQ plates. Each sorted subset replicate got 200 ng genomic DNA, roughly 27,000 genomes. Authors' data handling: In the immunoSEQ data, sequences were junction-only and lacked quality scores, so filtering differed. Produced via immunoSEQ multiplex PCR; TCRdb's table is partial and in-frame only. For V, J and clone size, that table is used; D and trimming come from the DNA. The profile shows approximately 2.4 million clones, more than 90% of them singletons. Germline trimming cut 1 base from V and 5 bases from J; bases unmatched to any gene: 4. Germline assignment: CDR1 SGHTA and CDR2 FQGNSA. There are 14 residues in the CDR3.

Material: naive CD4+ T cells sorted from blood. The subset here: CD45RA+ positively selected. The chain carries TRBV7-2 and TRBJ1-2; 7 bases fit TRBD1. The TCR originated in a man aged 18 to 35 in good health. CDR3: CASSLVEGQYGYTF. The CDR3 region has the DNA TGTGCCAGCAGCTTAGTGGAGGGACAGTATGGCTACACCTTC.